Presented here are 27 T cell receptor beta chains from one specimen sequenced in a study of blood T cell repertoires in COVID-19. Profiled with immunoSEQ multiplex PCR; TCRdb holds only in-frame clones, not every one. Among approximately 76,000 clones listed, about 80% were seen once. Material: peripheral blood. The receptors shown here come from a woman aged 55 to 70 with acute or convalescent COVID-19.

The chain has TRBV3-1 (or the pseudogene TRBV3-2) and TRBJ1-2; D remains ambiguous. This CDR3 has 13 residues. Germline V gene lookup returns CDR1 LGHDT and CDR2 YNNKEL (reference sequence). The germline V and J ends were trimmed by 4 bases and 8 bases, with 14 bases remaining between them. CDR3 region: CASSPTFWRGYTF. For the CDR3, the DNA is TGTGCCAGCAGCCCGACTTTCTGGAGGGGCTACACCTTC.

Of note for this clone: This CDR3 is also generated by other DNA sequences in the sample. V is TRBV4-2 and J is TRBJ1-1; the D gene is possibly TRBD1 (6 bases). V lost 4 bases to trimming and J lost 0 bases, with 9 bases between them. The CDR3 totals 14 residues. Per the germline V gene, CDR1 is LGHNA and CDR2 is YNFKEQ. CDR3: CASSPGTLNTEAFF. CDR3 DNA sequence: TGTGCCAGCAGCCCTGGGACATTGAACACTGAAGCTTTCTTT.

This clone was counted a few times. The gene calls are TRBV4-1 and TRBJ1-4; the match to TRBD1 covers 9 bases. V trimming: 3 bases; J trimming: 2 bases; junction bases outside the gene matches: 4. Germline CDR1 is MGHRA and CDR2 is YSYEKL. The CDR3 spans 16 residues. The CDR3 DNA sequence: TGCGCCAGCAGCCAGGGGGACAGGGCTACTAATGAAAAACTGTTTTTT. Translated: CASSQGDRATNEKLFF.

The chain is built from TRBV2 and TRBJ1-1; 9 bases match TRBD1. This CDR3 has 13 amino acids. V trimming: 7 bases; J trimming: 3 bases; junction bases outside the gene matches: 3. CDR1 is SNHLY, CDR2 FYNNEI, per germline. The CDR3 loop is CASKRDRDTEAFF. CDR3 coding DNA: TGTGCCAGCAAGCGGGACAGGGACACTGAAGCTTTCTTT.

V and J are TRBV3-1 (or the pseudogene TRBV3-2) and TRBJ2-7, with TRBD1 matching over 7 bases. CDR1 is LGHDT and CDR2 is YNNKEL in the germline V gene (reference sequence). This CDR3 is 14 amino acids long. Unmatched junction bases numbered 8, after V lost 3 bases and J lost 6 bases. The CDR3 reads CASSQADREREQYF. The DNA of the CDR3 is TGTGCCAGCAGCCAGGCCGACAGGGAACGCGAGCAGTACTTC.

The chain joins TRBV7-9 to TRBJ1-6; the D gene is possibly TRBD1 (5 bases). This CDR3 comprises 15 residues. Germline lookup yields CDR1 SEHNR and CDR2 FQNEAQ (reference sequence). Trimming left V 1 base short and J 7 bases short, with 11 bases between. The CDR3 DNA sequence: TGTGCCAGCAGCTTAGAGCAGCCAGGGAATTCACCCCTCCACTTT. Translated, it gives CASSLEQPGNSPLHF.

The chain carries TRBV4-1 and TRBJ1-2, with 7 positions matching TRBD1. CDR1 and CDR2 from the germline V gene are MGHRA and YSYEKL. Trimming at V came to 4 bases and at J to 4 bases, leaving 9 bases not matched to a gene. This CDR3 is built from 15 residues. CDR3 sequence reads: CASSLTDRAGYGYTF. For the CDR3, the DNA is TGCGCCAGCAGCCTGACCGACAGGGCGGGCTATGGCTACACCTTC.

The V and J genes are TRBV2 and TRBJ1-2; 11 nucleotides line up with TRBD1. After removal of 4 bases from V and 7 bases from J, the junction contained 5 bases not matched to a gene. Germline V gene lookup returns CDR1 SNHLY and CDR2 FYNNEI. The CDR3 is 14 residues long. The CDR3 region is CASSVGQGARGYTF. The CDR3 DNA follows: TGTGCCAGCAGTGTAGGACAGGGGGCTCGTGGCTACACCTTC.

The table lists this clone with a count of one. The chain combines TRBV4-2 with TRBJ1-2, with 7 positions matching TRBD1. CDR3 length: 15 amino acids. After removal of 0 bases from V and 4 bases from J, the junction contained 5 bases not matched to a gene. Germline CDR1 is LGHNA and CDR2 is YNFKEQ. This chain's CDR3 is CASSQEAGGRYGYTF. The DNA of the CDR3 is TGTGCCAGCAGCCAAGAGGCAGGGGGACGCTATGGCTACACCTTC.

This chain links TRBV29-1 with TRBJ2-3; 11 nucleotides match TRBD1. The CDR3 is 13 residues long. CDR1 is SQVTM and CDR2 is ANQGSEA in the germline V gene. Germline trimming cut 7 bases from V and 10 bases from J; bases unmatched to any gene: 10. The CDR3 loop reads CSGGRTGGGPQYF. The CDR3 DNA follows: TGCAGCGGGGGAAGGACAGGGGGCGGCCCGCAGTATTTT.

This chain connects TRBV10-2 to TRBJ2-1, with TRBD1 identical over 10 bases. V lost 7 bases to trimming and J lost 2 bases; unmatched junction nucleotides: 5. This CDR3 region has 15 residues. Germline V lookup: CDR1 WSHSY, CDR2 SAAADI. CDR3 loop: CASMTGGPPYNEQFF. For the CDR3, the DNA is TGCGCCAGCATGACAGGGGGCCCCCCCTACAATGAGCAGTTCTTC.

The gene calls are TRBV6-4 and TRBJ1-2, with 11 bases fitting TRBD1. This CDR3 has 13 amino acids. With 2 bases clipped from V and 8 bases from J, the junction kept 1 base outside the gene matches. From germline, CDR1 is MRHNA and CDR2 SNTAGT. The CDR3 is CASSDRTGGGYTF. CDR3 sequence (DNA): TGTGCCAGCAGTGACCGGACAGGGGGCGGCTACACCTTC.

The rearrangement uses TRBV27 and TRBJ1-2; tentative D call: TRBD1 (6 bases). The germline gives CDR1 MNHEY, CDR2 SMNVEV (reference sequence). The CDR3 has 15 amino acids. The V gene lost 8 bases and the J gene lost 0 bases, with 16 bases spanning the gap. This chain's CDR3 is CASASTGRANYGYTF. In DNA, the CDR3 is TGTGCCAGCGCCTCTACAGGGCGGGCTAACTATGGCTACACCTTC.

The CDR3 sequence is CASETGNTGANVLTF. In DNA form, the CDR3 reads TGTGCCAGTGAGACAGGGAACACTGGGGCCAACGTCCTGACTTTC. This chain links TRBV6-5 with TRBJ2-6; 7 nucleotides line up with TRBD1. Germline values: CDR1 MNHEY, CDR2 SVGAGI. V was clipped by 9 bases and J by 2 bases; unmatched bases: 7. The CDR3 is 15 amino acids.

The genes are TRBV7-9 and TRBJ2-4; 9 nucleotides line up with TRBD2. The CDR3 consists of 19 residues. The germline V gene has CDR1 SEHNR and CDR2 FQNEAQ (reference sequence). The junction had 13 bases not matched to a gene; V was cut back by 4 bases and J by 0 bases. CDR3 amino acids: CASSSPAGGSPLAKNIQYF. CDR3 DNA sequence: TGTGCCAGCAGCTCGCCAGCGGGGGGCTCCCCACTAGCCAAAAACATTCAGTACTTC.

Here the CDR3 DNA reads TGTGCCAGCAGGGGGGGAGGCACCAACACTGAAGCTTTCTTT. Residues: CASRGGGTNTEAFF. This chain links TRBV6-5 with TRBJ1-1; D perhaps matches TRBD1 (5 bases). Germline CDR1 and CDR2: MNHEY and SVGAGI. V dropped 6 bases and J dropped 2 bases, with 13 bases sitting between them. This CDR3 region has 14 residues.

The chain carries TRBV6-4 and TRBJ2-2; D is ambiguous. Germline assignment: CDR1 MRHNA and CDR2 SNTAGT. The CDR3 length is 12 residues. V shed 2 bases and J shed 8 bases, with 6 bases lying between them. This chain's CDR3 is CASSDTLGELFF. CDR3 nucleotide sequence: TGTGCCAGCAGTGACACCCTAGGGGAGCTGTTTTTT.

This clone has only one observation. The chain combines TRBV5-4 with TRBJ2-3; the D gene is possibly TRBD2 (6 bases). Looked up from germline, CDR1 is SGHNT and CDR2 is YYREEE (reference sequence). V was pared by 4 bases and J by 3 bases, with 15 bases between. This CDR3 has 15 residues. CDR3 nucleotides: TGTGCCAGCAGCGCCGGGACTCGGGCAACAGATACGCAGTATTTT. Protein product: CASSAGTRATDTQYF.

This chain links TRBV4-1 with TRBJ1-2, with D unresolved. The CDR3 sequence is 14 residues long. V gave up 0 bases and J gave up 4 bases, with 9 bases separating them. Looked up from germline, CDR1 is MGHRA and CDR2 is YSYEKL. The CDR3 sequence: CASSQEGRVYGYTF. The CDR3 DNA reads TGCGCCAGCAGCCAAGAGGGGAGGGTCTATGGCTACACCTTC.

This chain uses TRBV6-5 with TRBJ2-2; tentatively, D is TRBD2 (6 bases). CDR3 size: 13 residues. The germline V gene encodes CDR1 MNHEY and CDR2 SVGAGI. Trimming removed 6 bases at V and 6 bases at J, with 11 bases between. CDR3 in amino acids: CASRLRGSGELFF. Here the CDR3 DNA reads TGTGCCAGCAGGCTTCGGGGGTCCGGGGAGCTGTTTTTT.

The chain couples TRBV24-1 to TRBJ1-2; TRBD1 matches 9 bases. Trimming removed 8 bases from V and 5 bases from J; junction bases left unmatched: 17. The germline V gene encodes CDR1 KGHDR and CDR2 SFDVKD. The CDR3 contains 17 residues. The CDR3 loop is CATNDTGTGYGVYGYTF. The DNA of the CDR3 is TGTGCCACCAATGACACCGGGACAGGGTATGGGGTTTATGGCTACACCTTC.

This sequence joins TRBV5-1 and TRBJ1-6, with D unclear. Germline assignment: CDR1 SGHRS and CDR2 YFSETQ. The CDR3 consists of 15 residues. Deletions cut 0 bases from V and 8 bases from J, with 12 bases between. CDR3 amino acids: CASSLAGNDDSPLHF. DNA for the CDR3: TGCGCCAGCAGCTTGGCCGGGAACGACGATTCACCCCTCCACTTT.

The chain links TRBV27 to TRBJ2-7, with a possible D match to TRBD1 (6 bases). The CDR3 is made up of 15 amino acids. Germline CDR1 reads MNHEY; CDR2 reads SMNVEV (reference sequence). Trimming left V 4 bases short and J 0 bases short, with 13 bases between. CDR3 DNA sequence: TGTGCCAGCAGTTGGTTCCAGGGGAGCTCCTACGAGCAGTACTTC. The encoded protein is CASSWFQGSSYEQYF.

The rearrangement links TRBV7-8 to TRBJ1-1; D remains unclear. This CDR3 contains 12 residues. V gave up 4 bases and J gave up 5 bases, with 8 bases separating them. Germline V gives CDR1 SGHVS, CDR2 FQNEAQ. CDR3: CASSSAGTEAFF. CDR3 in DNA: TGTGCCAGCAGCTCCGCGGGTACTGAAGCTTTCTTT. Using reference TRBV7-8 and TRBJ1-1 for the parts outside the CDR3, the full variable domain is GAGVSQSPRYKVAKRGQDVALRCDPISGHVSLFWYQQALGQGPEFLTYFQNEAQLDKSGLPSDRFFAERPEGSVSTLKIQRTQQEDSAVYLCASSSAGTEAFFGQGTRLTVV.

The chain couples TRBV5-4 to TRBJ1-2, with a possible D match to TRBD1 (6 bases). The V gene lost 3 bases and the J gene lost 8 bases, with 23 bases spanning the gap. This CDR3 comprises 16 residues. Per germline, CDR1 SGHNT and CDR2 YYREEE (reference sequence). Written as DNA, the CDR3 is TGTGCCAGCAGCTCGGGCTGGATACAGGGCTATGGGGGCTACACCTTC. Translating it yields CASSSGWIQGYGGYTF.

V is TRBV2 and J is TRBJ1-5; D perhaps matches TRBD1 (6 bases). Between the trimmed V and J ends, which lost 5 bases and 6 bases, there was a span of 11 bases. Germline values: CDR1 SNHLY, CDR2 FYNNEI. The CDR3 is made up of 13 amino acids. CDR3 protein: CASSPGGVQPQHF. The CDR3 DNA sequence: TGTGCCAGCAGTCCGGGGGGCGTTCAGCCCCAGCATTTT.

Comment on this clone: Other nucleotide sequences from this sample produce the same CDR3. V and J are TRBV12-3 or TRBV12-4 and TRBJ1-1; 10 nucleotides match TRBD1. The J segment lost 5 bases and the V segment lost 6 bases, leaving 0 bases of the junction unmatched. The CDR3 runs 12 residues. This CDR3 is CASRGQGTEAFF. The CDR3 bases are TGTGCCAGCAGGGGACAGGGGACTGAAGCTTTCTTT.